This T cell receptor beta chain was obtained from a study of cytomegalovirus exposure and HLA in healthy donors (dated by TCRdb to about 2017). For the study in its entirety: An earlier analysis of some 550 of the donors reported roughly 270 Gb of sequence data and roughly 100 million unique TCR beta sequences from roughly 200 million T cells. An early release covering just under 650 HLA-typed donors comprised about 320 gigabases of sequencing data and 85 million or so unique TCR sequences. Among the 398 genotyped donors, 75% to 90% belonged to the genetic ancestry cluster associated with self-reported Caucasian donors. The study was designed to test whether signatures of past pathogen exposure could be identified by cataloging public T cell receptors. Using immunosequencing, the study profiled T cell repertoires from roughly 650 subjects and related those repertoires to cytomegalovirus serostatus. In addition to the first cohort of 650 to 750 subjects, a separate validation cohort of 120 different subjects was used. The study combined high-throughput TCR immunosequencing, statistical association of individual TCRs with disease status, and machine learning to predict cytomegalovirus infection status. A later analysis re-examined previously published TCR beta repertoires from just over 650 donors and added high-resolution HLA genotyping to investigate patterns of TCR occurrence. Rather than drawing on any new phenotypic data, the later analysis identified candidate immune exposures from TCR beta sequences and the way those sequences occurred across donors. An earlier analysis of around 540 of the donors applied high-throughput TCR beta sequencing to assess whether each TCR beta V gene segment acted as functional or pseudogenic. Donor age, sex, ethnicity and CMV serostatus were compiled together with the repertoire data. A later genetic analysis took genome-wide SNP genotypes for 398 of the 666 donors and used that subset as a discovery cohort. All discovery cohort repertoires had been generated on a single sequencing platform. HLA typing covered class I and class II loci at four-digit resolution. The number of typed donors differed by locus: roughly 629-630 for A, B, C, DRB1 and DQB1; 522 for DQA1; over 600 for DPA1; and around 490 for DPB1. Roughly 5 DR-DQ haplotypes were handled as single units for association and clustering, since linkage in the cohort was strong. On average, 235,054 unique TCR beta nucleotide sequences were sequenced per donor among several hundred genotyped donors of the cohort, with approximately 18% of those sequences being non-productive. General conclusions and limits of the study: The study gave a list of 150 to 200 TCR beta chains associated with cytomegalovirus. An earlier analysis of around 500 of the donors showed that most TCR beta V segments appeared in productive rearrangements either about 87% or about 30% of the time, which broadly matched IMGT annotations. Presence/absence analyses assumed roughly uniform sequencing depth across donors, an assumption that may not hold. In a later genetic analysis, a missense DCLRE1C variant was associated with V-gene and J-gene trimming of TCR beta chains, and the association was replicated in an independent cohort. A cluster of highly shared sequence variants was judged likely to be a technical artifact of the sequencing pipeline. A later analysis found that most CMV-associated TCR beta chains appeared HLA-restricted, with HLA associations seemingly driven largely by CMV exposure. Linkage disequilibrium might explain the correlated functional status among segregating V segments, but an unknown experimental factor could not be excluded. Cytomegalovirus status was reported to be diagnosed by the classifier with high specificity and sensitivity in both the original and validation cohorts. Assigning TCR associations to individual alleles was difficult when HLA alleles, especially DR and DQ, strongly co-occurred. A later analysis found that HLA-associated TCR beta chains were more clonally expanded and had lower generation probabilities than equally common non-associated chains. Across donors, most TCR sequences were observed very rarely, whereas some public TCRs were present in many individuals. A few of the identified cytomegalovirus-associated TCR beta chains were confirmed in vitro to be specific for cytomegalovirus antigens. In a later analysis, the rate of TCR association differed among HLA loci, with DRB1 alleles having the most associated TCRs and HLA-C alleles having the fewest. HLA typing was unavailable for some donors at each locus, so association tests used only the typed subset. A further reported finding was that TCR beta sequences accurately predicted the HLA-A and HLA-B alleles for most subjects in the first cohort. Several of the top co-occurrence clusters appeared to be linked to parvovirus B19, influenza, CMV and Epstein-Barr virus, according to a later analysis. In a later genetic analysis, fewer N-insertions in productive TCRs were reported among donors in an Asian-associated ancestry cluster than the 666-donor mean. The only immune exposure information available for the cohort was CMV serostatus. Specific HLA alleles were associated with about 17,000 TCR beta sequences at a false discovery rate of 0.05 in a later analysis. Because counts were too low, fewer than 20 rarely observed V segments, including chromosome 9 orphons, were excluded from the earlier analysis of a few hundred of the donors. The authors suggested that the approach could potentially be extended to other disease states and immunological phenotypes. Some IMGT-functional V segments, including TRBV6-2 and TRBV6-3, could not be distinguished by the 87-base-pair reads and were therefore excluded. Only TCR beta chains were sequenced in this cohort, and the absence of alpha or paired-chain data limited detectable features.

As for this clone: Its antigen is unknown. No base-level quality is on record; no much larger clone is a single base apart.

Via the germline V gene, CDR1 is SGHDN and CDR2 FVKESK. V lost 1 base and J lost 4 bases, and the count of bases not matched to a germline gene is 6. The CDR3, cysteine through phenylalanine, is 15 amino acids long. Only the CDR3 part of the read is kept: 45 bases, read in frame from the first base. In total, 500 to 700 healthy bone marrow donors made up the cohort. Cohort members were all nominally healthy when sampled, although unrecorded immune exposures were likely present. The donor was CMV seronegative and was included in the group of several hundred seronegative cohort members. A peripheral blood sample was provided by each donor, and peripheral blood mononuclear cells were used for TCR beta sequencing. Genomic DNA was extracted from the blood cell samples with the Qiagen DNeasy Blood Extraction Kit. The library came from the immunoSEQ multiplex PCR assay. A mixture of 60 forward primers for TCR Vbeta segments and 13 reverse primers for TCR Jbeta segments was used in the multiplex PCR. The CDR3 region of rearranged TCR beta genes was amplified from genomic DNA by a multiplex PCR assay. The amplified TCR beta libraries were sequenced on the Illumina HiSeq System as 87-base-pair reads. The paper's processing steps were these. Across the 500 to 750 repertoires, a later analysis counted 80 million or so unique TCR beta chains, around 11 million of which were shared by at least two donors. To remove PCR and sequencing errors, raw reads were error-corrected and collapsed into unique sequences using a nearest-neighbor algorithm that merged closely related sequences. CDR3 sequences were aligned to IMGT reference sequences to assign V, D and J gene segments. For a sequence to be retained, a match of at least six nucleotides to both a V gene segment and a J gene segment was required. Rearrangements were classified as productive when the CDR3 lacked stop codons and remained in frame with V and J, and all other rearrangements were classified as non-productive. Following IMGT convention, CDR3 was defined as the stretch from the second conserved V-encoded cysteine to the conserved J-encoded phenylalanine. The earlier analysis of about 560 of the donors excluded any sequence lacking an unambiguous match to a single V gene segment. An earlier analysis of 587 of the donors called V segments functional above 56.7% productive rearrangements and segregating when the between-donor standard deviation exceeded 5%. A statistical classification framework was developed to diagnose cytomegalovirus status using the catalog of TCR beta chain sequences. V and J gene assignment, in a later analysis, came from comparing TCR nucleotide sequences with IMGT/GENE-DB human TR gene sequences. Using the TCRdist pipeline, a later analysis assigned CDR3 sequences along with most-parsimonious VDJ recombination scenarios. A later analysis defined each TCR beta chain by its CDR3 amino acid sequence plus V-gene family, and excluded reads lacking a unique V-gene family. In a later analysis, nearly 600 highly shared, low-generation-probability nucleotide sequences were removed to address suspected cross-contamination and a sequencing artifact. A later analysis calculated a clonal expansion index for each public chain from normalized within-repertoire ranks of inferred template counts. In a later analysis, generation probabilities were computed using a VDJ recombination model fitted to out-of-frame rearrangements, and the results were checked against IGoR. A later analysis scored TCR-TCR, TCR-HLA and TCR-CMV co-occurrence with hypergeometric tests, applying a repertoire-size bias correction to TCR pairs. To estimate false discovery rates, a later analysis permuted the HLA or CMV assignments 20 times. In a later analysis, co-occurring TCRs were grouped using DBSCAN, with TCRdist sequence similarity added in when clustering inside HLA-allele-positive subsets. Repertoires with fewer than 30,000 or more than 120,000 public chains were left out of co-occurrence clustering, as were five repertoires with anomalous nucleotide sharing. TCRdb took over this immuneACCESS table, retaining in-frame rearrangements with V and J assigned. Such tables are incomplete; in checked studies, under half of the missing clones stem from an unresolved V gene, and the remainder is unexplained. V, J and clone size are taken as reported in that table, and D and trimming were inferred from the DNA itself. The table for this sample lists more than 95,000 clones; 83% of them were counted only once. The ten top clones hold about 5.9% of the sample.

The receptor comes from a man younger than 35 in good health and CMV-seronegative. Rearrangement joined TRBV14 to TRBJ1-2, with 7 bases matching TRBD1. The sequenced sample was PBMCs. The CDR3 region has the sequence CASSQVSPGGYGYTF. The nucleotides are TGTGCCAGCAGCCAAGTTTCCCCAGGGGGCTATGGCTACACCTTC. Where the CDR3 stops, the reference TRBV14 and TRBJ1-2 genes take over; the full variable domain is EAGVTQFPSHSVIEKGQTVTLRCDPISGHDNLYWYRRVMGKEIKFLLHFVKESKQDESGMPNNRFLAERTGGTYSTLKVQPAELEDSGVYFCASSQVSPGGYGYTFGSGTRLTVV.